The clone carrying this TCR beta chain has a count of ten or more. Its target is not known. The data derive from a study of CD8 T cells in ankylosing spondylitis. The CDR3 is 14 amino acids. Trimming left V 1 base short and J 7 bases short, with 11 bases between. CDR1 is SGHRS and CDR2 is YFSETQ in the germline V gene. Study-wide results and limits: Significantly higher representation of disease-linked clones was reported for matched ankylosing spondylitis synovial fluid. Peripheral blood samples showed relatively rare disease-linked clones, and these clones were CD8+. Within ankylosing spondylitis blood, a TCR beta motif made up of eight highly homologous variants appeared to be characteristic.

Using quantitative 5'-RACE with molecular barcodes, the authors made TCR beta libraries. Each CDR3 protein is one row after TCRdb ran MiXCR on the 5' RACE reads. The sample comprises 130,000 or so distinct CDR3 sequences, over 6.5% of which are singletons, and over 9% rests with the top ten. The source material was blood, either unsorted or a sorted T cell fraction (not recorded which). The chain combines TRBV5-1 with TRBJ2-2; D unresolved. This receptor was obtained from a male donor with ankylosing spondylitis or in good health (not recorded which). The CDR3: CASSLLGSGGELFF. The DNA of the CDR3 is TGCGCCAGCAGCTTGCTAGGGTCAGGCGGGGAGCTGTTTTTT.